This TCR beta chain came from a study of blood T cell repertoires in COVID-19. Background on the study: The origin of the acute and convalescent COVID-19 samples was the United States, Italy and Spain.

Authors' methods: Nucleated cell counts were estimated from reference gene primer amplification. Profiled with immunoSEQ multiplex PCR; TCRdb holds only in-frame clones, not every one. The DNA was the basis for D and trimming; V, J and clone size are from that table. In the table there are approximately 200,000 clones, 87% of which are singletons. This clone was seen once. Germline CDR1 and CDR2: MDHEN and SYDVKM. The trim removed 6 bases at V and 5 bases at J, leaving 8 bases unmatched. The CDR3 length is 14 residues. The sequence derives from a young man with acute COVID-19. The chain carries TRBV28 and TRBJ2-5; the match to TRBD2 covers 8 bases. The sequenced sample consisted of PBMCs or T cells enriched from blood (not recorded which). In nucleotides, the CDR3 is TGTGCCAGCAGCCCCGGGACTAGGAGGGAGACCCAGTACTTC. Translating it yields CASSPGTRRETQYF. Full variable domain (outside the CDR3, taken from reference TRBV28 and TRBJ2-5): DVKVTQSSRYLVKRTGEKVFLECVQDMDHENMFWYRQDPGLGLRLIYFSYDVKMKEKGDIPEGYSVSREKKERFSLILESASTNQTSMYLCASSPGTRRETQYFGPGTRLLVL.